What follows are 9 T cell receptor beta chains derived from one specimen sequenced in a study of CD8 T cells in Susac syndrome. An amount of RNA that ranged from roughly 0.45 to 1 ug was reverse transcribed with random hexamers. Via MiXCR, TCRdb re-called the immunoSEQ multiplex PCR reads, giving one row per CDR3 protein. The sample consists of roughly 120,000 distinct CDR3 sequences, 90% to 95% of them appearing once. The sample taken for sequencing was CD4+ T cells from PBMCs. The receptors derive from a human donor with multiple sclerosis.

This clonotype was seen just once. The chain links TRBV29-1 to TRBJ1-5; D is uncertain. This CDR3 spans 12 amino acids. Germline lookup yields CDR1 SQVTM and CDR2 ANQGSEA. The V and J ends lost 4 bases and 2 bases respectively, with 6 bases between them. Here the CDR3 DNA reads TGCAGCGTTGTGTCCGGCAATCAGCCCCAGCATTTT. Its translation: CSVVSGNQPQHF.

J is TRBJ2-7 and V is TRBV9, with unresolved D. The germline gives CDR1 SGDLS, CDR2 YYNGEE. This CDR3 has 15 residues. V shed 4 bases and J shed 3 bases, with 17 bases lying between them. The CDR3 is CASSPRPDLDYEQYF. Written as DNA, the CDR3 is TGTGCCAGCAGCCCCCGCCCGGACCTTGACTACGAGCAGTACTTC.

V gene TRBV2 combines with J gene TRBJ1-1; 10 bases match TRBD1. Germline V gene sequence: CDR1 SNHLY, CDR2 FYNNEI. The ends lost 3 bases at V and 5 bases at J; junction bases unmatched: 6. This CDR3 has 15 residues. This chain's CDR3 is CASSEWDRGGTEAFF. Written as DNA, the CDR3 is TGTGCCAGCAGTGAGTGGGACAGGGGAGGGACTGAAGCTTTCTTT. The full variable domain, rest sourced from reference TRBV2 and TRBJ1-1, is EPEVTQTPSHQVTQMGQEVILRCVPISNHLYFYWYRQILGQKVEFLVSFYNNEISEKSEIFDDQFSVERPDGSNFTLKIRSTKLEDSAMYFCASSEWDRGGTEAFFGQGTRLTVV.

J is TRBJ1-2 and V is TRBV5-1; tentatively, D is TRBD1 (5 bases). Germline V lookup: CDR1 SGHRS, CDR2 YFSETQ. Trimming took 0 bases from V and 4 from J, leaving 16 bases between them. The CDR3 is made up of 16 amino acids. DNA for the CDR3: TGCGCCAGCAGCTTGGACGGGGGTCCAGGCGTCTATGGCTACACCTTC. This sequence encodes CASSLDGGPGVYGYTF.

The chain employs TRBV5-1 and TRBJ2-3; 7 positions match TRBD2. This CDR3 is built from 17 residues. The V gene's germline CDR1 is SGHRS and CDR2 YFSETQ. The J segment lost 6 bases and the V segment lost 4 bases, leaving 17 bases of the junction unmatched. DNA for the CDR3: TGCGCCAGCAGCCCGGGGCGAAGTCTAGCGGAGGGGGATACGCAGTATTTT. Translated, it gives CASSPGRSLAEGDTQYF.

The V call is TRBV25-1, the J call TRBJ2-4, with no clear D. This CDR3 contains 13 residues. Trimming took off 2 bases at V and 6 bases at J, with 8 bases between the two ends. Looked up from germline, CDR1 is MGHDK and CDR2 is SYGVNS. CDR3 sequence: CASSENALNIQYF. CDR3 nucleotide sequence: TGTGCCAGCAGTGAAAATGCCTTAAACATTCAGTACTTC.

Concerning this clonotype: A junction boundary mismatches the germline segment, possibly from a read error. The chain recombines TRBV7-8 with TRBJ2-7; 8 nucleotides agree with TRBD1. CDR1 and CDR2 from the germline V gene are SGHVS and FQNEAQ. There are 14 residues in the CDR3. The chain's CDR3 is CASSFGTGLTEEYF. In DNA form, the CDR3 reads TGTGCCAGCAGCTTCGGGACAGGCCTCACCGAGGAGTACTTC.

V is TRBV4-1 and J is TRBJ2-1; D remains unclear. The CDR3 is 12 residues long. CDR1 and CDR2 from the germline V gene are MGHRA and YSYEKL. With 1 base removed from V and 10 bases from J, the gap between germline ends came to 8 bases. CDR3: CASSQGLTEQFF. The CDR3 DNA follows: TGCGCCAGCAGCCAAGGACTCACCGAGCAGTTCTTC.

This sequence joins TRBV12-3 or TRBV12-4 and TRBJ1-1; D unresolved. Trimming stripped 2 bases from V and 2 bases from J, with 12 bases between. CDR3 size: 15 residues. For the CDR3, the DNA is TGTGCCAGCAGTTTATCGGCGCGGGGTAACACTGAAGCTTTCTTT. This sequence encodes CASSLSARGNTEAFF.